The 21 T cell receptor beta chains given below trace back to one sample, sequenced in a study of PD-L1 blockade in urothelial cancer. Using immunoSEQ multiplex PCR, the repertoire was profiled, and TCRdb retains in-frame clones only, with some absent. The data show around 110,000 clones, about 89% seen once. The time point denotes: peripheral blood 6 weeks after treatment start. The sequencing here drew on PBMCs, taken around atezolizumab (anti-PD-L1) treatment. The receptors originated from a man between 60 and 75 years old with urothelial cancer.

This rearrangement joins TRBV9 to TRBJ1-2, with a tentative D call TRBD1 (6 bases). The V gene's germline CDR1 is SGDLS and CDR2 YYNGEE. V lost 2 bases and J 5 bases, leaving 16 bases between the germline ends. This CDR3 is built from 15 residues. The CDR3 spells CASSVLGGQGYGYTF. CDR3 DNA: TGTGCCAGCAGCGTTCTCGGGGGGCAGGGGTATGGCTACACCTTC.

Written as DNA, the CDR3 is TGTGCCAGTAGTAGTTCGGGGGGGAACACTGAAGCTTTCTTT. It specifies CASSSSGGNTEAFF. This sequence joins TRBV19 and TRBJ1-1; D perhaps matches TRBD1 (5 bases). CDR1 LNHDA and CDR2 SQIVND come from the germline V gene (reference sequence). V lost 4 bases and J lost 1, with 10 bases in between. The CDR3 is made up of 14 amino acids.

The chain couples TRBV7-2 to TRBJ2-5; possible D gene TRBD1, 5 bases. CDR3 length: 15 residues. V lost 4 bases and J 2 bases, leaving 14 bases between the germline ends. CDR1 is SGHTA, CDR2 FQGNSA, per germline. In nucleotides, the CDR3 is TGTGCCAGCAGCTGGCTACAGGTGGGACAAGAGACCCAGTACTTC. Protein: CASSWLQVGQETQYF. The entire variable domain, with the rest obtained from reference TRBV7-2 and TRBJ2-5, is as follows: GAGVSQSPSNKVTEKGKDVELRCDPISGHTALYWYRQSLGQGLEFLIYFQGNSAPDKSGLPSDRFSAERTGGSVSTLTIQRTQQEDSAVYLCASSWLQVGQETQYFGPGTRLLVL.

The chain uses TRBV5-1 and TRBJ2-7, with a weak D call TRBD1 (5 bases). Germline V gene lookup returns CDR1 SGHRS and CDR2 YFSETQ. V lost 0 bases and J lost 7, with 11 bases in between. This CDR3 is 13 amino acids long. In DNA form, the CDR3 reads TGCGCCAGCAGCTTGGTACAGGTCGGGGAGCAGTACTTC. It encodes CASSLVQVGEQYF. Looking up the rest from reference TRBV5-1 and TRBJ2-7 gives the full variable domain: KAGVTQTPRYLIKTRGQQVTLSCSPISGHRSVSWYQQTPGQGLQFLFEYFSETQRNKGNFPGRFSGRQFSNSRSEMNVSTLELGDSALYLCASSLVQVGEQYFGPGTRLTVT.

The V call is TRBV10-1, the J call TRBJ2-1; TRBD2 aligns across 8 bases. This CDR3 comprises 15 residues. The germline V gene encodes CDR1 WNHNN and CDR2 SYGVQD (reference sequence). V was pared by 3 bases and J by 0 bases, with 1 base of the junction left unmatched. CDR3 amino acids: CASSEREGSYNEQFF. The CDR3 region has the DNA TGCGCCAGCAGTGAACGGGAGGGCTCCTACAATGAGCAGTTCTTC.

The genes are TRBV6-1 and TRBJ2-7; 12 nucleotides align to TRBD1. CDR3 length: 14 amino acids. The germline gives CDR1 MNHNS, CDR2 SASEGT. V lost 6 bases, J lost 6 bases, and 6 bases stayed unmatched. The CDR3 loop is CASRSGQGAREQYF. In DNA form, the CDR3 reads TGTGCCAGCAGATCGGGACAGGGGGCGCGCGAGCAGTACTTC.

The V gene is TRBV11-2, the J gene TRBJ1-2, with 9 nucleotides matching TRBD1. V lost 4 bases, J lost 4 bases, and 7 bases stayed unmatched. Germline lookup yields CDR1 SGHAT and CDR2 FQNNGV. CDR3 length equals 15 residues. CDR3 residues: CASSSARDRVYGYTF. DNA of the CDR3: TGTGCCAGCAGCTCGGCCCGGGACAGGGTCTATGGCTACACCTTC.

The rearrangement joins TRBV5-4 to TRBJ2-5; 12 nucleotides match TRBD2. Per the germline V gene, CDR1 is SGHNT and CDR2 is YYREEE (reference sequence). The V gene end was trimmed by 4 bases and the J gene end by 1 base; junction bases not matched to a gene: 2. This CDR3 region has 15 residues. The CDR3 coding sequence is TGTGCCAGCAGCCCTAGCGGGGGGGCCCAAGAGACCCAGTACTTC. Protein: CASSPSGGAQETQYF.

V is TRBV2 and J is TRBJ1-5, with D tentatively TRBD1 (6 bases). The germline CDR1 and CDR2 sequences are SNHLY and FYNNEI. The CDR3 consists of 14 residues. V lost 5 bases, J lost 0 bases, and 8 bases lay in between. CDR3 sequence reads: CASSPQGSNQPQHF. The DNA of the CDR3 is TGTGCCAGCAGTCCACAGGGTAGCAATCAGCCCCAGCATTTT.

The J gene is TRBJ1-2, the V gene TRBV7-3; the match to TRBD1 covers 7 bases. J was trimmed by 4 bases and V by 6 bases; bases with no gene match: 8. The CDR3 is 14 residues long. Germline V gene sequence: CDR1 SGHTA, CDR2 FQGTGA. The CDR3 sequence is CASSPVGQSYGYTF. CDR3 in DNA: TGTGCCAGCAGTCCTGTGGGACAGTCCTATGGCTACACCTTC.

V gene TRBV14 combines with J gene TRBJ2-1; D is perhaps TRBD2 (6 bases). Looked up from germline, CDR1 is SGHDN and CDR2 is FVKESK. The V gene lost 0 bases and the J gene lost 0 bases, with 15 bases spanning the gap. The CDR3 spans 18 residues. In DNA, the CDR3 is TGTGCCAGCAGCCAAGAAAGGGAGCGGGCGAGCTCCTACAATGAGCAGTTCTTC. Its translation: CASSQERERASSYNEQFF.

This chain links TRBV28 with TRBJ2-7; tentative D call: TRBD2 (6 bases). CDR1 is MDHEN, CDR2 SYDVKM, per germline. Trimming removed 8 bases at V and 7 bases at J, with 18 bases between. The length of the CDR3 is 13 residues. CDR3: CASPGRDGGEQYF. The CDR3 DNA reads TGTGCCAGCCCGGGCAGGGATGGGGGGGAGCAGTACTTC.

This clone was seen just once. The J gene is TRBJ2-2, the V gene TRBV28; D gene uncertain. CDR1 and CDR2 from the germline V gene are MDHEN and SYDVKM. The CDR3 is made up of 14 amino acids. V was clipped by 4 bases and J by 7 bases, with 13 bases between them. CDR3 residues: CASSSMGANGELFF. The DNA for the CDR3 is TGTGCCAGCAGTTCTATGGGCGCGAACGGGGAGCTGTTTTTT.

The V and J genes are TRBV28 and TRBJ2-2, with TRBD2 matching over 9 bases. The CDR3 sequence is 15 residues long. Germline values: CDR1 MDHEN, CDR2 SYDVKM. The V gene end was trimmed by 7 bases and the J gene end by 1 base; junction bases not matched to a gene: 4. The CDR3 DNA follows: TGTGCCAGCATTCGTAGCGGGAGGAACACCGGGGAGCTGTTTTTT. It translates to CASIRSGRNTGELFF.

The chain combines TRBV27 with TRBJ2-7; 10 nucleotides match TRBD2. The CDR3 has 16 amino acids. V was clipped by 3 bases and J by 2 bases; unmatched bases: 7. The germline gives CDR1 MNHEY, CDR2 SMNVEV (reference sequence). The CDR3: CASSLKTAGGPYEQYF. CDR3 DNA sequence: TGTGCCAGCAGTTTGAAAACAGCGGGAGGGCCCTACGAGCAGTACTTC.

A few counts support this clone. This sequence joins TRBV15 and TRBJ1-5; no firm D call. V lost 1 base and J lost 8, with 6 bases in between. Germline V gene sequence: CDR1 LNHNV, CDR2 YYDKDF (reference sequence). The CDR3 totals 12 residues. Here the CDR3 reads CATSRGREPQHF. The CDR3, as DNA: TGTGCCACCAGCAGAGGACGGGAGCCCCAGCATTTT.

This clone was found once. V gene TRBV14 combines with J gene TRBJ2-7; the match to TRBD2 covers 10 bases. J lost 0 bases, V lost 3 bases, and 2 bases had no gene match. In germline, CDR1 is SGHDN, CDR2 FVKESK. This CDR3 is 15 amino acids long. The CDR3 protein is CASSQVAGGSYEQYF. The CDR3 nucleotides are TGTGCCAGCAGCCAGGTAGCGGGGGGCTCCTACGAGCAGTACTTC.

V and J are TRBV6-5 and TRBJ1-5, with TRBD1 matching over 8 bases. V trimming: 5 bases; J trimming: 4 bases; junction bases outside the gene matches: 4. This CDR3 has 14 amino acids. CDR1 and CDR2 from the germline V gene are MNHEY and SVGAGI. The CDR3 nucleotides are TGTGCCAGCAGTCGGACAGGGCGGAATCAGCCCCAGCATTTT. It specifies CASSRTGRNQPQHF.

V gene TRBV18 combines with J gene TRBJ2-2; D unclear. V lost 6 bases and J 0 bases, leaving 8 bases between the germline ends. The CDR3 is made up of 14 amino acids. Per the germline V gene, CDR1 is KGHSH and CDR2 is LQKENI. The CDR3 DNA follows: TGTGCCAGCTCCCCAGTCGCGAACACCGGGGAGCTGTTTTTT. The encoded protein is CASSPVANTGELFF.

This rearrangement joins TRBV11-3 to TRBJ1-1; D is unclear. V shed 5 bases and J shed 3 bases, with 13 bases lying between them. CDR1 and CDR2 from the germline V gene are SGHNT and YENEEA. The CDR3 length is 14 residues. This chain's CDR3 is CASSPTRGYTEAFF. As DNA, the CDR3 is TGTGCCAGCAGCCCGACAAGAGGGTACACTGAAGCTTTCTTT.

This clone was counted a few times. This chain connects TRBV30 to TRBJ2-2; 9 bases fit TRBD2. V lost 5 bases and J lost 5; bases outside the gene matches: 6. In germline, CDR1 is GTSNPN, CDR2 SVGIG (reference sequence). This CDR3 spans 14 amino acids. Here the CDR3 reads CAWGPGLATGELFF. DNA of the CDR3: TGTGCCTGGGGACCGGGACTAGCTACCGGGGAGCTGTTTTTT. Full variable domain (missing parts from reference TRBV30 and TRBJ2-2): SQTIHQWPATLVQPVGSPLSLECTVEGTSNPNLYWYRQAAGRGLQLLFYSVGIGQISSEVPQNLSASRPQDRQFILSSKKLLLSDSGFYLCAWGPGLATGELFFGEGSRLTVL.